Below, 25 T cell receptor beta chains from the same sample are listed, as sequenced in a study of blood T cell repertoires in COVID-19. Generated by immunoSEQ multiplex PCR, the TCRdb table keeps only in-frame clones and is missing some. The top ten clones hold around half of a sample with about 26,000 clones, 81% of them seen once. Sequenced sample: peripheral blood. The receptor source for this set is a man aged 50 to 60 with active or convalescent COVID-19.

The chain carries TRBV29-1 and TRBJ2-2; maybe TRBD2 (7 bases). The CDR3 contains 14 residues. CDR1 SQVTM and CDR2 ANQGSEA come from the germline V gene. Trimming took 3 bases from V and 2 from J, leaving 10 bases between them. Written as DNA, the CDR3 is TGCAGCGTTGACAGGGGACTAAACACCGGGGAGCTGTTTTTT. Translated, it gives CSVDRGLNTGELFF.

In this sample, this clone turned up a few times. The CDR3 bases are TGCGCCAGCAGCTTGGGTTACCGGCAGGGGGCGGATACGCAGTATTTT. Translation: CASSLGYRQGADTQYF. The chain is built from TRBV5-1 and TRBJ2-3; 8 bases map to TRBD1. This CDR3 spans 16 amino acids. V gave up 0 bases and J gave up 6 bases; unmatched junction bases: 9. CDR1 SGHRS and CDR2 YFSETQ come from the germline V gene.

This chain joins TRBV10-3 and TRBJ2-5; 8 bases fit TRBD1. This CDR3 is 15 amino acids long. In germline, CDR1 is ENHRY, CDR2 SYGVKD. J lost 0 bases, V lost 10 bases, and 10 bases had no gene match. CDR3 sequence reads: CATTEDRANQETQYF. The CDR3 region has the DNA TGTGCCACTACAGAGGACAGGGCAAACCAAGAGACCCAGTACTTC.

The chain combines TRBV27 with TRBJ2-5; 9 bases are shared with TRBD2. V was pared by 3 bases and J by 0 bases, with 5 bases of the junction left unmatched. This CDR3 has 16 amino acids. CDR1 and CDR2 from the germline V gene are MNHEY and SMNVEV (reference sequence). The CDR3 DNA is TGTGCCAGCAGTTTCGGCTCTAGCGGGAACCAAGAGACCCAGTACTTC. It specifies CASSFGSSGNQETQYF.

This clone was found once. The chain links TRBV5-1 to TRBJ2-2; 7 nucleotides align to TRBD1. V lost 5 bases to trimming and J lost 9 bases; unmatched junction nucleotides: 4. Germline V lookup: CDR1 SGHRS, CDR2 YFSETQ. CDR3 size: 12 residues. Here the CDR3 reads CASRSTGRELFF. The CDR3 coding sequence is TGCGCCAGCAGGTCGACAGGGCGGGAGCTGTTTTTT.

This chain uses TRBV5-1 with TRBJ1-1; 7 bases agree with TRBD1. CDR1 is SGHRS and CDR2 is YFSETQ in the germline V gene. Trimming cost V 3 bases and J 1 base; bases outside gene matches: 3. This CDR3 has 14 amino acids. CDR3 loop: CASSSGQPNTEAFF. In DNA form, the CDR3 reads TGCGCCAGCAGCTCGGGACAGCCGAACACTGAAGCTTTCTTT. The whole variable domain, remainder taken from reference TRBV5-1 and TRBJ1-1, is KAGVTQTPRYLIKTRGQQVTLSCSPISGHRSVSWYQQTPGQGLQFLFEYFSETQRNKGNFPGRFSGRQFSNSRSEMNVSTLELGDSALYLCASSSGQPNTEAFFGQGTRLTVV.

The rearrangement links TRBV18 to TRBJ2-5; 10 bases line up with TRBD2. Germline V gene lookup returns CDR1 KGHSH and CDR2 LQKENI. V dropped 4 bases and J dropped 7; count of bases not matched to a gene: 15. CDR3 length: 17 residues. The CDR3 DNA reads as TGTGCCAGCTCACTCGCATCCACTAGCGGGATCTTAAGGACCCAGTACTTC. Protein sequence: CASSLASTSGILRTQYF.

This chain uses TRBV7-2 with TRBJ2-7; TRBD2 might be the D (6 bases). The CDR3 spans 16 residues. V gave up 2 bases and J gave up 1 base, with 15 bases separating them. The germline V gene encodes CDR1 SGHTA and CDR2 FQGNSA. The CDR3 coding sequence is TGTGCCAGCAGCTTACCGGGGGAGTATCCTTCCTACGAGCAGTACTTC. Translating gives CASSLPGEYPSYEQYF.

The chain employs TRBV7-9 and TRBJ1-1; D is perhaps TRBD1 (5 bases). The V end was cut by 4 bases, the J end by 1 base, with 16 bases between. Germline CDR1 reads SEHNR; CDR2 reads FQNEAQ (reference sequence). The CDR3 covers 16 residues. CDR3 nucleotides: TGTGCCAGCAGCTCGATAAGGACAAACAAGAACACTGAAGCTTTCTTT. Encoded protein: CASSSIRTNKNTEAFF.

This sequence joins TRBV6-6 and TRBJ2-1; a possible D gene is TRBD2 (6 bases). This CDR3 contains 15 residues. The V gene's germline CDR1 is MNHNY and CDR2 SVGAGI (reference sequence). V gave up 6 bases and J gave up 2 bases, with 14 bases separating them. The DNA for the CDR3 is TGTGCCAGCAGCGCAACCATAGCGGCCTACAATGAGCAGTTCTTC. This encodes CASSATIAAYNEQFF.

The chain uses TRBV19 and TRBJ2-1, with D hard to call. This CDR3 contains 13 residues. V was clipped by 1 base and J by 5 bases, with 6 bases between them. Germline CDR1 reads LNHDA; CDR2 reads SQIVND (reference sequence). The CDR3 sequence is CASSIGQNNEQFF. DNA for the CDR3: TGTGCCAGTAGTATAGGTCAGAACAATGAGCAGTTCTTC.

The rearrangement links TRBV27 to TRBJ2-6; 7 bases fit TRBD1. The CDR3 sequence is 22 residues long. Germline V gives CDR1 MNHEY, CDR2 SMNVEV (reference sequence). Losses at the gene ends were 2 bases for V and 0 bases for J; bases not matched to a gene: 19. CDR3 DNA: TGTGCCAGCAGTTTAGGGCGGCGACAACCCAGGACAGGCCCCTCTGGGGCCAACGTCCTGACTTTC. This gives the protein CASSLGRRQPRTGPSGANVLTF.

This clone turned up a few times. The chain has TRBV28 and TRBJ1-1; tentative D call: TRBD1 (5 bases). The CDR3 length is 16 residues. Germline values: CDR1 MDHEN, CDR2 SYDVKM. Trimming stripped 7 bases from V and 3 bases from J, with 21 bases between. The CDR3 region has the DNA TGTGCCAGCATAGCGCCCCTACCCCGGGGGTACACTGAAGCTTTCTTT. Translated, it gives CASIAPLPRGYTEAFF.

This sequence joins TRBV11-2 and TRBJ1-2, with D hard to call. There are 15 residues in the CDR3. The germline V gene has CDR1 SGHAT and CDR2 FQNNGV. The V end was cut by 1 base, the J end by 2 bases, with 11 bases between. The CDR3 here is CASSLAPTGNYGYTF. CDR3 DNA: TGTGCCAGCAGCTTAGCGCCGACCGGGAACTATGGCTACACCTTC.

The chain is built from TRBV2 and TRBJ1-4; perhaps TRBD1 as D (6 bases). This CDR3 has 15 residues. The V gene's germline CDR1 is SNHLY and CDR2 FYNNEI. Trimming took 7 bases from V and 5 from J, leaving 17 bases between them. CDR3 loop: CASKNYRAVNEKLFF. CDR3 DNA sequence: TGTGCCAGCAAAAATTACAGGGCTGTGAATGAAAAACTGTTTTTT.

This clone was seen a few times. The CDR3: CATSDPRQGGNQPQHF. The CDR3 DNA reads as TGTGCCACCAGTGATCCCCGACAGGGGGGAAATCAGCCCCAGCATTTT. The V and J genes are TRBV24-1 and TRBJ1-5; the match to TRBD1 covers 9 bases. In germline, CDR1 is KGHDR, CDR2 SFDVKD. V shed 3 bases, J shed 4 bases, and the junction held 6 bases outside the gene matches. The CDR3 runs to 16 residues.

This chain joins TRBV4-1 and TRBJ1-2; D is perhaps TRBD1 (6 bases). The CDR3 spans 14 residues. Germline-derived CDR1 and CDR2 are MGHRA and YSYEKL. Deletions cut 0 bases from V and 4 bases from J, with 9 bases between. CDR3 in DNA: TGCGCCAGCAGCCAAGATCTCAGGGGCTATGGCTACACCTTC. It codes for CASSQDLRGYGYTF.

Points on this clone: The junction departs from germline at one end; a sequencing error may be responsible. The CDR3: CASSLGSANERFF. The CDR3 DNA follows: TGTGCCAGCAGCTTAGGGTCTGCCAATGAGCGGTTCTTC. The J gene is TRBJ2-1, the V gene TRBV11-2; D gene uncertain. The length of the CDR3 is 13 residues. The germline gives CDR1 SGHAT, CDR2 FQNNGV.

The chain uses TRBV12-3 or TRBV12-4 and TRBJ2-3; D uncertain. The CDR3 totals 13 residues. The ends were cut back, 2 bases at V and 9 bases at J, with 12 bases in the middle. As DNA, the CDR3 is TGTGCCAGCAGTTTAATTTTCAAAGCAACGCAGTATTTT. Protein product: CASSLIFKATQYF.

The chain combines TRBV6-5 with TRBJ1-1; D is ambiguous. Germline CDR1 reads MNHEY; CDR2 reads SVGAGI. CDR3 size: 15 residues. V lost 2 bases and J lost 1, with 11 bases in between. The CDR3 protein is CASSYRGEGNTEAFF. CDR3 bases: TGTGCCAGCAGTTACCGTGGGGAGGGGAACACTGAAGCTTTCTTT.

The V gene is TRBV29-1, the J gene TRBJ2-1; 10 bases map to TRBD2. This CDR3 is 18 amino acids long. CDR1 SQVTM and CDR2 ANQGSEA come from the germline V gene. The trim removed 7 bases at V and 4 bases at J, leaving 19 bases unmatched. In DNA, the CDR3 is TGCAGCGCCGAAGGTCCGTCTAGCGGGAGATCCTGGTACAATGAGCAGTTCTTC. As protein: CSAEGPSSGRSWYNEQFF.

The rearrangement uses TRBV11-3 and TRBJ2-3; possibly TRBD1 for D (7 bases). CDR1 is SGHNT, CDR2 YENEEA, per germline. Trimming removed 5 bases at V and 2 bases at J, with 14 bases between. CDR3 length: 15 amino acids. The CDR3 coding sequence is TGTGCCAGCAGCCCAGGCGGGACAGCCACAGATACGCAGTATTTT. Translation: CASSPGGTATDTQYF.

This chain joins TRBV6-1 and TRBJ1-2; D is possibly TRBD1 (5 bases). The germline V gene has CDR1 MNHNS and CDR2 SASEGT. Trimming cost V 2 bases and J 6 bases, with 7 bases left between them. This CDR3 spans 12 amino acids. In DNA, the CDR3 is TGTGCCAGCAGTGAACTAGGGGATGGCTACACCTTC. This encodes CASSELGDGYTF.

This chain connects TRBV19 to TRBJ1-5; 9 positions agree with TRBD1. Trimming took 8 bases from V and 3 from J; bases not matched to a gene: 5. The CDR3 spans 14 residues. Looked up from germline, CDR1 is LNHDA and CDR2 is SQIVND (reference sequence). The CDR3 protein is CASAGTGFNQPQHF. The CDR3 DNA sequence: TGTGCCAGTGCCGGGACAGGGTTCAATCAGCCCCAGCATTTT.

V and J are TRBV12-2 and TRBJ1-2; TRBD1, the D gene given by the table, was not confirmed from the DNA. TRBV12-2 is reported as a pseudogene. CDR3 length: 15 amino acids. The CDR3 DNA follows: TGTGCAAGTCGCTCCTTGACAGGGGGTAGCTATGGCTACACCTTC. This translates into CASRSLTGGSYGYTF.